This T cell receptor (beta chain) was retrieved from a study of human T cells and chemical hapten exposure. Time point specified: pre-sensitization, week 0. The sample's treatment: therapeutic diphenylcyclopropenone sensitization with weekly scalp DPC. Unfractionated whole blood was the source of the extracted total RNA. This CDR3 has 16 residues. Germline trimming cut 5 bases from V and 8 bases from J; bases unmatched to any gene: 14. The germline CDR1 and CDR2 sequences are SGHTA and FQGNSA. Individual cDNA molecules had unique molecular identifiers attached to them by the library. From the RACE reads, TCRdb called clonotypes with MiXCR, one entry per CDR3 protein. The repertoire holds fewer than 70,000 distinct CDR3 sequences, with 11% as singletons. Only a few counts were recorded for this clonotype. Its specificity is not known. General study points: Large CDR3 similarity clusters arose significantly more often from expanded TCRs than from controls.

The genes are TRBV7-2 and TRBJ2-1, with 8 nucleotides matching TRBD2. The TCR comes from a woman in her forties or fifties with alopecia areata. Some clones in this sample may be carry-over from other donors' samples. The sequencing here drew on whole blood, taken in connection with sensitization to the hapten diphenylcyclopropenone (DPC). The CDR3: CASSLQAGAYRDEQFF. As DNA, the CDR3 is TGTGCCAGCAGCCTACAAGCGGGGGCGTACCGGGATGAGCAGTTCTTC. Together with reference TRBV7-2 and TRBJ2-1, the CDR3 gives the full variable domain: GAGVSQSPSNKVTEKGKDVELRCDPISGHTALYWYRQSLGQGLEFLIYFQGNSAPDKSGLPSDRFSAERTGGSVSTLTIQRTQQEDSAVYLCASSLQAGAYRDEQFFGPGTRLTVL.